This TCR beta chain was obtained from a study of cytomegalovirus exposure and HLA in healthy donors. Study-level information: From about 179 million T cells, an earlier analysis saw roughly 120 million unique TCR beta sequences. Findings and limits, study-wide: For cytomegalovirus status, the classifier reportedly gave diagnoses with high specificity and sensitivity. Upon later analysis, TCR association rates were observed to vary by HLA locus, being highest for DRB1 and lowest for HLA-C.

Researchers ran the PCR with 60 Vbeta and 13 Jbeta primers. Repertoires were generated with immunoSEQ multiplex PCR, while TCRdb's copy carries only in-frame clones and drops some. The table shows about 170,000 clones, with about 75% occurring only once. Germline loops: CDR1 SGHAT, CDR2 FQNNGV. The CDR3 sequence is 14 residues long. The V and J ends lost 5 bases and 3 bases respectively, with 14 bases between them. Of note for this clone: The antigen is not known.

The TCR comes from a woman aged 45-65 years in good health and CMV-seropositive. V and J are TRBV11-2 and TRBJ2-7; TRBD2 might be the D (5 bases). Sequenced: PBMCs. The CDR3 DNA reads TGTGCCAGCAGCCCAACCCGGGGAAGCTACGAGCAGTACTTC. Translation gives CASSPTRGSYEQYF.